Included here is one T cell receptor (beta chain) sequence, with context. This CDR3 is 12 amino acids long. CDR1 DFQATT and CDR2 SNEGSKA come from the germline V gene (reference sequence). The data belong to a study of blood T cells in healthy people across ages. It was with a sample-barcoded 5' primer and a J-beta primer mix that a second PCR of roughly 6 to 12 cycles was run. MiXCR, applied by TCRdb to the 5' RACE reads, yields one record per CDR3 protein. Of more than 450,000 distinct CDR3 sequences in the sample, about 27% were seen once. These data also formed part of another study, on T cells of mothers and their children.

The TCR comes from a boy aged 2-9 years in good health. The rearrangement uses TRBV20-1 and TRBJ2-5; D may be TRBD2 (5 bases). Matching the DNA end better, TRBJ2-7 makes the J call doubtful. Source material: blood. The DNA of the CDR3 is TGCAGTGCTAGAGGGACTGCCTACGAGCAGTACTTC. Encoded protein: CSARGTAYEQYF.